The clone carrying this T cell receptor (beta chain) was recorded a few times. Antigen: not known. Sequenced by immunoSEQ multiplex PCR; TCRdb stores in-frame clones only, minus some. Here the sample spans about 80,000 clones, over 80% being singletons. The data originate from a study of memory CD4+ T cells and cytomegalovirus serostatus. Study summary: Healthy Belgian adult donors included roughly ten CMV-positive and 24 CMV-negative people. General study results and limits: Each of approximately 69 CMV-associated TCRbeta sequences occurred in one to five individuals.

Unmatched junction bases numbered 0, after V lost 5 bases and J lost 0 bases. Germline CDR1 is SGHNT and CDR2 is YYREEE (reference sequence). The CDR3 loop spans 16 amino acids. The sort gate was single viable CD3+CD4+CD8-CD45RO+ cells for memory CD4+ T cells. Donors' CMV status reflects serum IgG against pp150, pp28, p38, p52. CD4+ T cells were isolated by positive magnetic selection. The sample comprised memory CD4+ T cells from blood. The J gene is TRBJ2-2, the V gene TRBV5-4, with 14 bases lining up with TRBD2. The sequence came from an adult in good health and CMV-seronegative. CDR3 residues: CASRTSGGANTGELFF. DNA of the CDR3: TGTGCCAGCAGGACTAGCGGGGGGGCGAACACCGGGGAGCTGTTTTTT.